This TCR beta chain was observed in a study of vaccination and CD4 T cells after COVID-19. Background on the study: Nasal swab PCR showed SARS-CoV-2 in convalescent patients, eight to ten with mild and one with severe disease. Investigators stimulated cells with overlapping spike peptides drawn from SARS-CoV-2, HCoV-NL63, HCoV-OC43 and HCoV-229E.

The Oncomine TCR Beta short-read assay sequenced DNA from cultured CD4+ T cells. TCRdb used MiXCR to reprocess the PCR reads, holding one entry per CDR3 protein. The sample has 15,000 to 25,000 distinct CDR3 sequences; under 45% are singletons. For this clonotype: The antigen remains undetermined.

Treatment meaning: roughly ten-day PBMC culture with coronavirus spike peptide pools or control peptides (ViraFEST assay). For ViraFEST, peptide pools expanded antigen-specific T cells, after which the TCRs were sequenced. Isolation of CD4+ T cells by negative selection took place after nine to eleven days of culture. CDR3 length: 18 residues. Trimming took 1 base from V and 4 from J, leaving 22 bases between them. Germline CDR1 reads MGHRA; CDR2 reads YSYEKL. The receptor was isolated from a human donor with COVID-19. V gene TRBV4-1 combines with J gene TRBJ1-1; D is undetermined. The sample taken for sequencing was cultured CD4+ T cells from blood. CDR3 loop: CASSQAAKEEVRRTEAFF. The CDR3 nucleotides read TGCGCCAGCAGCCAAGCTGCAAAAGAGGAGGTGCGCCGCACTGAAGCTTTCTTT.